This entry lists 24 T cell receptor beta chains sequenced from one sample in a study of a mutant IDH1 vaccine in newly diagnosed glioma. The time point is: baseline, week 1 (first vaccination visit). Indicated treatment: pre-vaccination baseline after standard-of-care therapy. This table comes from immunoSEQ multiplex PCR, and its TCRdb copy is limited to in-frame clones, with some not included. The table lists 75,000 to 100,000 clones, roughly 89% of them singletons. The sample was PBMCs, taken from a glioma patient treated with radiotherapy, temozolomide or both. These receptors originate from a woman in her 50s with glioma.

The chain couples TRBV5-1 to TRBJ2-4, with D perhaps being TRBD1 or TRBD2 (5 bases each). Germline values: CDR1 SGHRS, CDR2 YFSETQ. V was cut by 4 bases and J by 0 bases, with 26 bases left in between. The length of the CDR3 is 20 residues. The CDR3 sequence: CASSPGAGGERVLAKNIQYF. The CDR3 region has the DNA TGCGCCAGCAGCCCCGGGGCAGGTGGGGAAAGAGTGCTAGCCAAAAACATTCAGTACTTC.

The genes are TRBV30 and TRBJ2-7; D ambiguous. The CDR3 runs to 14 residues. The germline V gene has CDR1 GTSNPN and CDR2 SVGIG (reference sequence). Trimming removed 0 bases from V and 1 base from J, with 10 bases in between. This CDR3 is CAWSVLSGSYEQYF. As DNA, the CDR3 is TGTGCCTGGAGTGTATTGTCAGGATCCTACGAGCAGTACTTC. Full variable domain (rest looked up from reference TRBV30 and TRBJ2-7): SQTIHQWPATLVQPVGSPLSLECTVEGTSNPNLYWYRQAAGRGLQLLFYSVGIGQISSEVPQNLSASRPQDRQFILSSKKLLLSDSGFYLCAWSVLSGSYEQYFGPGTRLTVT.

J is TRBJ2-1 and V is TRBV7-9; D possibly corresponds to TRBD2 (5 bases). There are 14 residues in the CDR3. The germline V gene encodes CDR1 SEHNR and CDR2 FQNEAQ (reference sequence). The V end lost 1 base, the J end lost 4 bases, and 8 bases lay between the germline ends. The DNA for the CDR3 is TGTGCCAGCAGCTTAGTTCTAGCTTACAATGAGCAGTTCTTC. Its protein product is CASSLVLAYNEQFF.

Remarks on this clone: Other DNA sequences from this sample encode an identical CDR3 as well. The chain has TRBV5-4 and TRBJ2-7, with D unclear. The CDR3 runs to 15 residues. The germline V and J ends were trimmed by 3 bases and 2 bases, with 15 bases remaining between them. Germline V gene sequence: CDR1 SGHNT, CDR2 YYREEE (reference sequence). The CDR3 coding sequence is TGTGCCAGCAGCTACGAACCACAGTCAACCTACGAGCAGTACTTC. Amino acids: CASSYEPQSTYEQYF.

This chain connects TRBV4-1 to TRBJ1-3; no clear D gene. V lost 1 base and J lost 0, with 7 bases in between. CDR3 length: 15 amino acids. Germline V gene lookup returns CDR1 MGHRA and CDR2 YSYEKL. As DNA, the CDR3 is TGCGCCAGCAGCCAAGGCAAAAACTCTGGAAACACCATATATTTT. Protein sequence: CASSQGKNSGNTIYF.

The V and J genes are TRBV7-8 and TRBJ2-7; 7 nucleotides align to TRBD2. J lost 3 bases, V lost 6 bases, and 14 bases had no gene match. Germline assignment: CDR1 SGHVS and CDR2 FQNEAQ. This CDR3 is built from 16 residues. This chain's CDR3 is CASSPYRIPGGYEQYF. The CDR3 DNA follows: TGTGCCAGCAGTCCGTACAGGATCCCGGGAGGCTACGAGCAGTACTTC.

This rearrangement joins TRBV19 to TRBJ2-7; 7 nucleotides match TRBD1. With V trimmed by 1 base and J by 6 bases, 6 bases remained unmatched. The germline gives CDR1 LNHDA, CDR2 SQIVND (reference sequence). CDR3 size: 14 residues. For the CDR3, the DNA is TGTGCCAGTAGTATAGGACAGGGTTCAGCCGAGCAGTACTTC. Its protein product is CASSIGQGSAEQYF.

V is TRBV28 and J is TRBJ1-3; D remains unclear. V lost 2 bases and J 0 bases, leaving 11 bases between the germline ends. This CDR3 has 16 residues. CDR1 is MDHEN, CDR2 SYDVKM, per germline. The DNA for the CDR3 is TGTGCCAGCAGTTTAGTCCAGCCTAACTCTGGAAACACCATATATTTT. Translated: CASSLVQPNSGNTIYF.

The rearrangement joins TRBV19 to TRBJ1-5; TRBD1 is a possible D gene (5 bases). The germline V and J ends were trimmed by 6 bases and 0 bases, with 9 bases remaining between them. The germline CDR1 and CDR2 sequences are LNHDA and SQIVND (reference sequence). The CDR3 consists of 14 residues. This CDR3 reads CASSAGYSNQPQHF. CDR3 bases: TGTGCCAGTAGCGCAGGGTATAGCAATCAGCCCCAGCATTTT. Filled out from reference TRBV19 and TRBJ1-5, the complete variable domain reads DGGITQSPKYLFRKEGQNVTLSCEQNLNHDAMYWYRQDPGQGLRLIYYSQIVNDFQKGDIAEGYSVSREKKESFPLTVTSAQKNPTAFYLCASSAGYSNQPQHFGDGTRLSIL.

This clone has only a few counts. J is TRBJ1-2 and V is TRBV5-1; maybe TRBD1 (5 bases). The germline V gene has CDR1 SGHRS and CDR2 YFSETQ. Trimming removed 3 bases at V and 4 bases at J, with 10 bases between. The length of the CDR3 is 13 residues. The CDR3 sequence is CASSSQGSYGYTF. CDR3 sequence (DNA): TGCGCCAGCAGCTCCCAGGGCAGCTATGGCTACACCTTC. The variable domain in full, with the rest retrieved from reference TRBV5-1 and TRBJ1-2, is KAGVTQTPRYLIKTRGQQVTLSCSPISGHRSVSWYQQTPGQGLQFLFEYFSETQRNKGNFPGRFSGRQFSNSRSEMNVSTLELGDSALYLCASSSQGSYGYTFGSGTRLTVV.

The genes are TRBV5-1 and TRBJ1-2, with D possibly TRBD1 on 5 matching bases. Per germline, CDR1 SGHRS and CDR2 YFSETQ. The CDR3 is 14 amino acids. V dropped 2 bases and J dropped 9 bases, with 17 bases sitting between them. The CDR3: CASSLGTGGGSYTF. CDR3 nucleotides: TGCGCCAGCAGCTTAGGCACAGGAGGCGGGAGCTACACCTTC.

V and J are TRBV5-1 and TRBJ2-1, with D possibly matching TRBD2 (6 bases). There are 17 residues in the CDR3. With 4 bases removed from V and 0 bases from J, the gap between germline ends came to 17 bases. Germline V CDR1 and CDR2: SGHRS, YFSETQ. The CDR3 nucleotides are TGCGCCAGCAGCCACCTTTCTAGCGCGAGCTCCTACAATGAGCAGTTCTTC. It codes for CASSHLSSASSYNEQFF.

This chain's CDR3 is CASREGGRNGETQYF. The CDR3 coding sequence is TGTGCCAGCAGGGAGGGAGGCAGGAATGGGGAGACCCAGTACTTC. This chain connects TRBV7-9 to TRBJ2-5; D may be TRBD2 (6 bases). The CDR3 runs to 15 residues. Germline V gene sequence: CDR1 SEHNR, CDR2 FQNEAQ (reference sequence). V was clipped by 6 bases and J by 5 bases, with 19 bases between them.

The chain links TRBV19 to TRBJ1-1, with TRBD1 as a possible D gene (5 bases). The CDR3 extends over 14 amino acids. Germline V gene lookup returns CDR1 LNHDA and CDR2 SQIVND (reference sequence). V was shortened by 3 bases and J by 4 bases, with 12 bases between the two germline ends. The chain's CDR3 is CASSMGHGGTEAFF. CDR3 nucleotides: TGTGCCAGTAGTATGGGGCACGGGGGCACTGAAGCTTTCTTT. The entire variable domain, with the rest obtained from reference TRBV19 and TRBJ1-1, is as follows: DGGITQSPKYLFRKEGQNVTLSCEQNLNHDAMYWYRQDPGQGLRLIYYSQIVNDFQKGDIAEGYSVSREKKESFPLTVTSAQKNPTAFYLCASSMGHGGTEAFFGQGTRLTVV.

The DNA for the CDR3 is TGTGCCAGCAGCCCTAGTTTTAAGGGACAAGCATACAATGAGCAGTTCTTC. Its translation: CASSPSFKGQAYNEQFF. The V call is TRBV7-6, the J call TRBJ2-1, with D possibly matching TRBD1 (6 bases). V lost 5 bases, J lost 4 bases, and 21 bases lay in between. The CDR3 is 17 residues long. Germline CDR1 and CDR2: SGHVS and FNYEAQ.

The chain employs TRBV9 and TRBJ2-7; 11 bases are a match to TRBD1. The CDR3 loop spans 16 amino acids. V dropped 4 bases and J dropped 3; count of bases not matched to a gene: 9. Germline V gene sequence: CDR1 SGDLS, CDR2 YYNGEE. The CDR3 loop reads CASSPSPGTGGYEQYF. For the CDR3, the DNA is TGTGCCAGCAGCCCGAGTCCTGGGACAGGGGGCTACGAGCAGTACTTC.

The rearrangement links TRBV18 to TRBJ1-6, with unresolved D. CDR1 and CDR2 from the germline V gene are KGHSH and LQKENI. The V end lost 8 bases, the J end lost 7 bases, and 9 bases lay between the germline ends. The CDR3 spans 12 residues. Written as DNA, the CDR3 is TGTGCCAGCGCCGACCTGAATTCACCCCTCCACTTT. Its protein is CASADLNSPLHF.

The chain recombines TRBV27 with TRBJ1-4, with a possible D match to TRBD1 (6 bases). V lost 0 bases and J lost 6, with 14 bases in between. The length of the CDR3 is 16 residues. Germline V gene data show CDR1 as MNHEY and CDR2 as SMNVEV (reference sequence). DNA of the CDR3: TGTGCCAGCAGTTTATCGTCGGACAGTTTTTATGAAAAACTGTTTTTT. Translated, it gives CASSLSSDSFYEKLFF.

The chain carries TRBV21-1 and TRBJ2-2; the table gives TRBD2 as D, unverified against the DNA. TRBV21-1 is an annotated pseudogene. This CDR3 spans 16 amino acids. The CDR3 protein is CASSKEGLAGGGELFF. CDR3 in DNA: TGTGCCAGCAGCAAAGAGGGACTAGCGGGAGGCGGGGAGCTGTTTTTT.

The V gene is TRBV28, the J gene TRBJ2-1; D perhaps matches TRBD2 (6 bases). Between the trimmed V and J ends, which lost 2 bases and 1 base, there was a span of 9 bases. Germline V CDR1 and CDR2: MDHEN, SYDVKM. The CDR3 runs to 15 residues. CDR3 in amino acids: CASSLRLESYNEQFF. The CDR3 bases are TGTGCCAGCAGTTTACGACTAGAGTCCTACAATGAGCAGTTCTTC.

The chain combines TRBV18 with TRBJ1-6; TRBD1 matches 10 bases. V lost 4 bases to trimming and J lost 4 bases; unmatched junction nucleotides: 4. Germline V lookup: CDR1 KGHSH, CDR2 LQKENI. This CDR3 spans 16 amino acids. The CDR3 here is CASSRGTGAYNSPLHF. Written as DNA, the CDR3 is TGTGCCAGCTCACGAGGGACAGGGGCTTATAATTCACCCCTCCACTTT.

CDR3 nucleotide sequence: TGTGCCAGCAGCTTCGTACCGGGACTAGCGACCCCCACTAGCACAGATACGCAGTATTTT. This encodes CASSFVPGLATPTSTDTQYF. J is TRBJ2-3 and V is TRBV13; 10 bases agree with TRBD2. V shed 3 bases, J shed 0 bases, and the junction held 15 bases outside the gene matches. From germline, CDR1 is PRHDT and CDR2 FYEKMQ (reference sequence). This CDR3 has 20 residues.

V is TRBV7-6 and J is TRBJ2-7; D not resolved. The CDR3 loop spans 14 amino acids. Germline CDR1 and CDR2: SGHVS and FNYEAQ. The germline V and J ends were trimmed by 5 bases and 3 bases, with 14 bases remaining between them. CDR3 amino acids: CASSPGDGYYEQYF. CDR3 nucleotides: TGTGCCAGCAGCCCGGGTGACGGCTACTACGAGCAGTACTTC.

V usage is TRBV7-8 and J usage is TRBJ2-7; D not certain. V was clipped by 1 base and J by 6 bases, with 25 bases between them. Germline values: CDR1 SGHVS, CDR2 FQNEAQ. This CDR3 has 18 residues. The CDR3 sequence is CASSLGSTAGLNPSEQYF. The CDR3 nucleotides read TGTGCCAGCAGCTTAGGGTCCACGGCTGGCCTCAATCCTTCCGAGCAGTACTTC. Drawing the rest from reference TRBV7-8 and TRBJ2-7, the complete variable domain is GAGVSQSPRYKVAKRGQDVALRCDPISGHVSLFWYQQALGQGPEFLTYFQNEAQLDKSGLPSDRFFAERPEGSVSTLKIQRTQQEDSAVYLCASSLGSTAGLNPSEQYFGPGTRLTVT.